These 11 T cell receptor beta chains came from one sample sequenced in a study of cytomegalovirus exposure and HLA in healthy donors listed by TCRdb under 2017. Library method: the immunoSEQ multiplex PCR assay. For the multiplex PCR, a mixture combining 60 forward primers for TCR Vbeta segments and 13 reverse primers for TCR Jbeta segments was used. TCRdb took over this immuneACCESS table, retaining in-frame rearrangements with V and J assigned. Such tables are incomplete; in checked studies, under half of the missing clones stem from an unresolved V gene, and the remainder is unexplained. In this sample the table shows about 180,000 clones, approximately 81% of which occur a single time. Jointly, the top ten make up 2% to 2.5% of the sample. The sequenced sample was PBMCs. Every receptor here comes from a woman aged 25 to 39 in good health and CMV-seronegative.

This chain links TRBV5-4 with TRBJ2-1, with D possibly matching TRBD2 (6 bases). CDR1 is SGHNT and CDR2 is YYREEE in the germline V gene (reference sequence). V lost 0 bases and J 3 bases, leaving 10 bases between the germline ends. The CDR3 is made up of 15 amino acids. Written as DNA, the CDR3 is TGTGCCAGCAGCTTGGGGCAGGAGGGCTACAATGAGCAGTTCTTC. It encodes CASSLGQEGYNEQFF.

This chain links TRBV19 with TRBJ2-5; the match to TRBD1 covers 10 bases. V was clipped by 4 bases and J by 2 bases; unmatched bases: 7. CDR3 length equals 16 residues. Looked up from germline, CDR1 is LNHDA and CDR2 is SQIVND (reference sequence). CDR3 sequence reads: CASSTDRGPVQETQYF. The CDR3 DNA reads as TGTGCCAGTAGTACCGACAGGGGGCCCGTACAAGAGACCCAGTACTTC.

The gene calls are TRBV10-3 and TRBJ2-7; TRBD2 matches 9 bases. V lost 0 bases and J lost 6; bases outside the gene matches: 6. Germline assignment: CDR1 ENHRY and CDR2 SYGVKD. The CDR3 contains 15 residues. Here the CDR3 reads CAISESAGGVSEQYF. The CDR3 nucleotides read TGTGCCATCAGTGAGTCGGCGGGAGGGGTGAGCGAGCAGTACTTC.

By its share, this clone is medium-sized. In DNA, the CDR3 is TGTGCCAGCAGAGAAACAGGCTCGTCTGGAAACACCATATATTTT. Translation gives CASRETGSSGNTIYF. This sequence joins TRBV6-5 and TRBJ1-3; weak D call: TRBD1 (5 bases). The V gene's germline CDR1 is MNHEY and CDR2 SVGAGI. This CDR3 spans 15 amino acids. The germline V and J ends were trimmed by 6 bases and 1 base, with 13 bases remaining between them.

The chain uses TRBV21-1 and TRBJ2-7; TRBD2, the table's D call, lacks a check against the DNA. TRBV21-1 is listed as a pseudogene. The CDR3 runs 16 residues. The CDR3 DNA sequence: TGTGCCAGCAGCAAAGCGCTTACGGGGGGCTCTTACGAGCAGTACTTC. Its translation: CASSKALTGGSYEQYF.

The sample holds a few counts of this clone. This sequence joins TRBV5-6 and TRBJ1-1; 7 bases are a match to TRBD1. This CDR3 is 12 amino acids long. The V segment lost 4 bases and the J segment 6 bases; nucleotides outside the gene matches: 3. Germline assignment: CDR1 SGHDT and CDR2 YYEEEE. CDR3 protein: CASSGQDPEAFF. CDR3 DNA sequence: TGTGCCAGCAGCGGACAGGATCCTGAAGCTTTCTTT.

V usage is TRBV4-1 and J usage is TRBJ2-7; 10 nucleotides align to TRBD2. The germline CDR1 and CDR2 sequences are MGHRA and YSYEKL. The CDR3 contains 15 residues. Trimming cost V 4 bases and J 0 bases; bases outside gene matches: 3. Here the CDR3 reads CASSRSSGSSYEQYF. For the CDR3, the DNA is TGCGCCAGCAGCCGGTCTAGCGGGAGCTCCTACGAGCAGTACTTC.

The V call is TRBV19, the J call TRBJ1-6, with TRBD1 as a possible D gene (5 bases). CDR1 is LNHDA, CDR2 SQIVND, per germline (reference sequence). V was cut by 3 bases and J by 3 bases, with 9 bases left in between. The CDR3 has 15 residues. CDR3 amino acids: CASSIRDSYNSPLHF. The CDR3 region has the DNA TGTGCCAGTAGTATTCGCGACAGCTATAATTCACCCCTCCACTTT.

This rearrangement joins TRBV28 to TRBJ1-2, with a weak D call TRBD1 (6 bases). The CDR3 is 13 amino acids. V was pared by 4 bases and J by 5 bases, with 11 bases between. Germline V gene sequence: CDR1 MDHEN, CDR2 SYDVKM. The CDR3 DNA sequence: TGTGCCAGCAGTTGGGGCAGGGGTTATGGCTACACCTTC. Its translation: CASSWGRGYGYTF.

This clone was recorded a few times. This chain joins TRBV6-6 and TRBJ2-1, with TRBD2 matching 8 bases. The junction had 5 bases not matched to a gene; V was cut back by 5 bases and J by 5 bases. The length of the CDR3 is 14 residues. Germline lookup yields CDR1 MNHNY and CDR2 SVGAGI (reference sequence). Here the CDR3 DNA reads TGTGCCAGCAGTACGCGGGGGGAGGACAATGAGCAGTTCTTC. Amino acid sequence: CASSTRGEDNEQFF.

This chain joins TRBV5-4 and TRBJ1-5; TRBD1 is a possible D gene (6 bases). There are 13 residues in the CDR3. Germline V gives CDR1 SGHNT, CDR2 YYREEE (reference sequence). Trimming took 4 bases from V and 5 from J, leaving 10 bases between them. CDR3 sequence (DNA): TGTGCCAGCAGCGTGGACAGATATCAGCCCCAGCATTTT. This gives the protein CASSVDRYQPQHF.